Listed below are T cell receptor beta chains from one sample, sequenced in a study of cytomegalovirus exposure and HLA in healthy donors. Profiling relied on immunoSEQ multiplex PCR, and the TCRdb table lists in-frame clones only, not all of them. Of roughly 100,000 clones in the sample, about 95% were seen once. Sequencing used PBMCs. The receptor set was obtained from a woman aged 18-35 years in good health and CMV-seronegative. CDR3s include the opening cysteine and the closing phenylalanine or tryptophan. The D gene is left open where the match is weak. A row's size may be missing; if present it is once, few, many or a size class.

V	size	J	D	DNA	CDR3
TRBV27	NA	TRBJ2-7	TRBD2	TGTGCCAGCAGTCCAACCTTCGGGACTAAGACCTACGAGCAGTACTTC	CASSPTFGTKTYEQYF
TRBV5-1	once	TRBJ2-7	TRBD2	TGCGCCAGCAGCTTGGAGGGGCGGGAGGGGGCCGAGCAGTACTTC	CASSLEGREGAEQYF
TRBV4-1	NA	TRBJ2-7	NA	TGCGCCAGCAGCCAAGATCGAGGGTTGTCCTACGAGCAGTACTTC	CASSQDRGLSYEQYF
TRBV9	NA	TRBJ2-2	NA	TGTGCCAGCAGCCGGACAGTATCCGGGGAGCTGTTTTTT	CASSRTVSGELFF
TRBV6-5	NA	TRBJ1-2	TRBD1	TGTGCCAGCAGTTACCGGGACAGACCCTGGGGCTACACCTTC	CASSYRDRPWGYTF
TRBV19	NA	TRBJ2-3	NA	TGTGCCAGTAGTTCCCCCGGCGGGAAAAGCACAGATACGCAGTATTTT	CASSSPGGKSTDTQYF
TRBV9	NA	TRBJ2-2	TRBD1	TGTGCCAGCAGCCGGGACAGGGACCAGAACACCGGGGAGCTGTTTTTT	CASSRDRDQNTGELFF
TRBV27	once	TRBJ2-7	TRBD1	TGTGCCACCAGTCTGGGACAGGGGGCTGAGCAGTACTTC	CATSLGQGAEQYF
TRBV7-6	NA	TRBJ2-1	NA	TGTGCCAGCAGCTTAGCGATTGCGGAGTTTTACAATGAGCAGTTCTTC	CASSLAIAEFYNEQFF
TRBV2	NA	TRBJ2-1	TRBD1	TGTGCCAGCAGTGACGACAGGGTGAACAATGAGCAGTTCTTC	CASSDDRVNNEQFF
TRBV5-6	medium-sized	TRBJ1-5	TRBD1	TGTGCCAGCAGCCGAAGTAGACAGGGAAATTATCAGCCCCAGCATTTT	CASSRSRQGNYQPQHF